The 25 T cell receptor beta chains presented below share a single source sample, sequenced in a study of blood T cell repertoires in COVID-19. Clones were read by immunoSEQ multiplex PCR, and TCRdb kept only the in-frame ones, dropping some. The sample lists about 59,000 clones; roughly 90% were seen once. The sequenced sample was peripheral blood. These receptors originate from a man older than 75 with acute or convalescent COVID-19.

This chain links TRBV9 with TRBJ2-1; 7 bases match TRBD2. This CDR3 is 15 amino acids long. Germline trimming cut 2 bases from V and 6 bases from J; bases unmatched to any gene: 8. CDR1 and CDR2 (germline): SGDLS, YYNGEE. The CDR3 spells CASSVLSSGGNEQFF. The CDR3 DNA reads TGTGCCAGCAGCGTCCTGTCTAGCGGCGGCAATGAGCAGTTCTTC.

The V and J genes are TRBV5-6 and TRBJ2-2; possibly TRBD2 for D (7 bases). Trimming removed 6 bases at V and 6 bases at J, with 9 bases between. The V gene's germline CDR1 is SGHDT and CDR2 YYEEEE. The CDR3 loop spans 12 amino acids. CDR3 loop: CASTGGPGELFF. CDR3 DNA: TGTGCCAGCACCGGGGGGCCCGGGGAGCTGTTTTTT.

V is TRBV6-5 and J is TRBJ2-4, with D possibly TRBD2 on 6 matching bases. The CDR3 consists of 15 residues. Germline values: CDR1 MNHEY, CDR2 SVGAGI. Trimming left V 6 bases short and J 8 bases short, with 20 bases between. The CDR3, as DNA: TGTGCCAGCAGCCCCGGCTCGGGAGCCCTGGACATTCAGTACTTC. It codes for CASSPGSGALDIQYF.

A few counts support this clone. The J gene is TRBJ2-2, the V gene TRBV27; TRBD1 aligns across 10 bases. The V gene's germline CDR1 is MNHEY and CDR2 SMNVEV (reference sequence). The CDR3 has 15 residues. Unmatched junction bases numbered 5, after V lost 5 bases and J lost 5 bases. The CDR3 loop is CASSQRGQGTGELFF. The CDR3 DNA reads TGTGCCAGCAGTCAGAGGGGACAGGGGACCGGGGAGCTGTTTTTT.

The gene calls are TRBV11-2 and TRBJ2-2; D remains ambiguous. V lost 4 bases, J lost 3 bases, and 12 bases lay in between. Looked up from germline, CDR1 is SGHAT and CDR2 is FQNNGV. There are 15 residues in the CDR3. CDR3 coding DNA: TGTGCCAGCAGCTCAAACAGAGTACACACCGGGGAGCTGTTTTTT. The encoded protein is CASSSNRVHTGELFF.

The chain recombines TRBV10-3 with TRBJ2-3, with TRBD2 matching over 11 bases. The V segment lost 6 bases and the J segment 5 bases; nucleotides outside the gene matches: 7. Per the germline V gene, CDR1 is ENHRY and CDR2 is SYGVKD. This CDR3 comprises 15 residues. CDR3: CAIRLAGGPLDTQYF. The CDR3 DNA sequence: TGTGCCATCAGATTAGCGGGGGGGCCTTTAGATACGCAGTATTTT.

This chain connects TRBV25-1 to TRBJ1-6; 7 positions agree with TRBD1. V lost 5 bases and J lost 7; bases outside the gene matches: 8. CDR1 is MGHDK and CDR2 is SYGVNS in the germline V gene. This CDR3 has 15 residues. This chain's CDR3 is CASSPNRGPNSPLHF. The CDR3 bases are TGTGCCAGCAGTCCAAACAGGGGACCCAATTCACCCCTCCACTTT.

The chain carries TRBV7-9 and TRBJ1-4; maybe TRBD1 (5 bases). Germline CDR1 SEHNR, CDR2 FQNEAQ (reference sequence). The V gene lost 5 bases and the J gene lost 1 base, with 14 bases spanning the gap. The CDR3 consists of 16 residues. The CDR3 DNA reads TGTGCCAGCAGCCGCACAGACAGTGTAACTAATGAAAAACTGTTTTTT. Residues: CASSRTDSVTNEKLFF.

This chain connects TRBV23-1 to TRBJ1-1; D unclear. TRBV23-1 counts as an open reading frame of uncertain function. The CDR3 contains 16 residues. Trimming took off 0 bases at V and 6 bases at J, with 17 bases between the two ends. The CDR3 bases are TGCGCCAGCAGTCAATCGAGGGATAGGCCGGAGTCTGAAGCTTTCTTT. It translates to CASSQSRDRPESEAFF.

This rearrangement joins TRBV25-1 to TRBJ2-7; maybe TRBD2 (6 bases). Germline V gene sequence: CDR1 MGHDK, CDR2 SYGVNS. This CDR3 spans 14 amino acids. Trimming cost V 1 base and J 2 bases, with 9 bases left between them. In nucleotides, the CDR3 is TGTGCCAGCAGTGAATCGGGGGTTCCCTACGAGCAGTACTTC. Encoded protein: CASSESGVPYEQYF.

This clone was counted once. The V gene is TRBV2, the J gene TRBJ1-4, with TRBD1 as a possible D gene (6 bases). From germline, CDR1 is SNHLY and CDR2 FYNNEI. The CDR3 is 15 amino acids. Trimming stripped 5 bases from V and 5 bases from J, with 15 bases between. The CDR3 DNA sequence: TGTGCCAGCAGTTTAAGCAGGGGATTCAATGAAAAACTGTTTTTT. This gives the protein CASSLSRGFNEKLFF.

CDR3 sequence: CATSRETGGNNQPQHF. In nucleotides, the CDR3 is TGTGCCACCAGCAGAGAGACAGGGGGAAACAATCAGCCCCAGCATTTT. The chain employs TRBV15 and TRBJ1-5; TRBD1 matches at 9 bases. V dropped 0 bases and J dropped 3; count of bases not matched to a gene: 3. The germline V gene encodes CDR1 LNHNV and CDR2 YYDKDF (reference sequence). CDR3 size: 16 residues.

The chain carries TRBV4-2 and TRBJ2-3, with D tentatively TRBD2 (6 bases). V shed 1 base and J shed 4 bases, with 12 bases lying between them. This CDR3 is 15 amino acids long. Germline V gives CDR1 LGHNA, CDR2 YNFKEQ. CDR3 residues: CASSQGAGFADTQYF. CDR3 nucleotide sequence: TGTGCCAGCAGCCAAGGCGCGGGGTTCGCAGATACGCAGTATTTT.

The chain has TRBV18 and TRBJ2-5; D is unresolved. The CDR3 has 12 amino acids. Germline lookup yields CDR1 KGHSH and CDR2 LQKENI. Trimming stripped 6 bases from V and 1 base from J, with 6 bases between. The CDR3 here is CASSRSQETQYF. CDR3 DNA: TGTGCCAGCTCGCGCTCCCAAGAGACCCAGTACTTC.

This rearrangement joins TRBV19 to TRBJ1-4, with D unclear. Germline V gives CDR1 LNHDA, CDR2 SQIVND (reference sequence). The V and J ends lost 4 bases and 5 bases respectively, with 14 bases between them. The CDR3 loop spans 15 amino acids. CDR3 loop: CASSTSGRSNEKLFF. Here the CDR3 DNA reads TGTGCCAGTAGTACTTCCGGTCGGTCAAATGAAAAACTGTTTTTT.

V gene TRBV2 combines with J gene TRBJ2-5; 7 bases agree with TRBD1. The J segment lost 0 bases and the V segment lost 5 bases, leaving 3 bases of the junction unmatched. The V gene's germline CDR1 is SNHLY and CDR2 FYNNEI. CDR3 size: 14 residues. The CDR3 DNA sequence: TGTGCCAGCAGTCGACAGGGAAACCAAGAGACCCAGTACTTC. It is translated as CASSRQGNQETQYF.

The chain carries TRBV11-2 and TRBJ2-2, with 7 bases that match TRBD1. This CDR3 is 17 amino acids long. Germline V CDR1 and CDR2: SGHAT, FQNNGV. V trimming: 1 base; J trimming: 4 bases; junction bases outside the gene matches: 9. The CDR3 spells CASSLAGGGQTTGELFF. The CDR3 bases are TGTGCCAGCAGCTTAGCGGGTGGGGGACAGACCACCGGGGAGCTGTTTTTT.

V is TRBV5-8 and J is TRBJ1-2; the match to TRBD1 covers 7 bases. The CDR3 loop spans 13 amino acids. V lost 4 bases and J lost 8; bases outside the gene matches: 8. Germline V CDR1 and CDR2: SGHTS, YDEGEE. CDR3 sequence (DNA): TGTGCCAGCAGCCCCCGCGGACAGGACGGCTACACCTTC. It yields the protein CASSPRGQDGYTF.

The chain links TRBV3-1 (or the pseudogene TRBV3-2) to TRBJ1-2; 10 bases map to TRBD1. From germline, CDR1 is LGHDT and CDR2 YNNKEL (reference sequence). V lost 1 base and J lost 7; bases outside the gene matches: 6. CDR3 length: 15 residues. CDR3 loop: CASSQVGTGEGGYTF. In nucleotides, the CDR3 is TGTGCCAGCAGCCAAGTAGGGACAGGGGAGGGTGGCTACACCTTC.

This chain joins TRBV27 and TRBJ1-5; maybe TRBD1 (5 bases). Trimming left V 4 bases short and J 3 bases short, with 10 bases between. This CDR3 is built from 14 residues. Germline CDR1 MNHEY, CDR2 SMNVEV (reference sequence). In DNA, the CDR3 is TGTGCCAGCAGTTCGGGACTGCTCAATCAGCCCCAGCATTTT. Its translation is CASSSGLLNQPQHF.

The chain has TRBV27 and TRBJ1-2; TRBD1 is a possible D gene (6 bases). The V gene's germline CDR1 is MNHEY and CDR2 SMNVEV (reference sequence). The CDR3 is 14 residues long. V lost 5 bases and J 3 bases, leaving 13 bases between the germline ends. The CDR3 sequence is CASSPVTGDYGYTF. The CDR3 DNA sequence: TGTGCCAGCAGTCCCGTGACAGGAGACTATGGCTACACCTTC.

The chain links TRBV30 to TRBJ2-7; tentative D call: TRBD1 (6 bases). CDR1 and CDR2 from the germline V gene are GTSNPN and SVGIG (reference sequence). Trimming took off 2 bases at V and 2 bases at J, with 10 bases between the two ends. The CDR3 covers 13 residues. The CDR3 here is CAWSRDKPYEQYF. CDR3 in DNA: TGTGCCTGGAGTCGGGACAAGCCCTACGAGCAGTACTTC.

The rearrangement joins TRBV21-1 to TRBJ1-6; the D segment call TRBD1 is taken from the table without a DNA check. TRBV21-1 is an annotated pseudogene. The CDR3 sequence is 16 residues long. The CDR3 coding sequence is TGTGCCAGCAGCAAAGACCCCGGGACAGACAATTCACCCCTCCACTTT. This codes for CASSKDPGTDNSPLHF.

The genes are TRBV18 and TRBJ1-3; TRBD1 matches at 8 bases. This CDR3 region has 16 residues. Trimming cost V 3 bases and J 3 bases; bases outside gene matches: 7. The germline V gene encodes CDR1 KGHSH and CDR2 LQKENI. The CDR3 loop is CASSPARQGLGNTIYF. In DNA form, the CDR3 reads TGTGCCAGCTCACCCGCTCGACAGGGGCTTGGAAACACCATATATTTT.

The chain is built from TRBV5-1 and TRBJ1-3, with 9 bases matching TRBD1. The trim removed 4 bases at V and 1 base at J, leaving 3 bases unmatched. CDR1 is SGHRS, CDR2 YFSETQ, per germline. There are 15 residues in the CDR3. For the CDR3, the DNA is TGCGCCAGCAGCGGGACAGGGATATCTGGAAACACCATATATTTT. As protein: CASSGTGISGNTIYF.